This is a list of T cell receptor beta chains from one sample in a study of molecular identifiers for immune sequencing clone quantification. One entry per CDR3 protein, called by TCRdb with MiXCR from the PCR reads. This table holds hundreds of thousands of distinct CDR3 sequences, about 25% found once. The sequencing input was naive CD8+ T cells from blood, with Jurkat cell RNA spiked in. Receptors originate from a human donor in good health. Some libraries in this study had Jurkat cell RNA spiked in. Each CDR3 is given with its conserved first and last residue. Fields, in order: J gene, clone size, D gene, V gene, CDR3 DNA, CDR3 protein. A D gene is named only where the DNA matches it firmly. Not all rows give a size; the values are once, few, many and, for expanded clones, a class.

J: TRBJ2-2; size: .; D: .; V: TRBV11-2; DNA: TGTGCTAGCAGCCCCCACAGAGGTCGGTTGGACACCGGGGAGCTGTTTTTT; CDR3: CASSPHRGRLDTGELFF
J: TRBJ1-4; size: .; D: TRBD1; V: TRBV11-2; DNA: TGTGCCAGCAGCTCCCGGGACAGAGCAACTAATGAAAAACTGTTTTTT; CDR3: CASSSRDRATNEKLFF
J: TRBJ2-7; size: .; D: TRBD2; V: TRBV11-2; DNA: TGTGCCAGCAGCCCCGGGACTAGCGGGGGGCCCAGGTCCTACGAGCAGTACTTC; CDR3: CASSPGTSGGPRSYEQYF
J: TRBJ2-7; size: few; D: .; V: TRBV5-1; DNA: TGCGCCAGCAGCTTGGCCGTCGCAGCAGGGATGAACTACGAGCAGTACTTC; CDR3: CASSLAVAAGMNYEQYF
J: TRBJ2-7; size: many; D: TRBD2; V: TRBV9; DNA: TGTGCCAGCAGCCCGAGCGGGGGACCCTCCTACGAGCAGTACTTC; CDR3: CASSPSGGPSYEQYF
J: TRBJ1-1; size: few; D: .; V: TRBV5-3; DNA: TGTGCCAGCAGCTCCCGGGGGGGGCTGAACACTGAAGCTTTCTTT; CDR3: CASSSRGGLNTEAFF
J: TRBJ2-7; size: .; D: TRBD2; V: TRBV14; DNA: TGTGCCAGCAGCGAAGGACTAGCGGGAACAATTTTCTACGAGCAGCACTTC; CDR3: CASSEGLAGTIFYEQHF
J: TRBJ2-7; size: few; D: TRBD2; V: TRBV7-9; DNA: TGTGCCAGCAGCTCTAGGGAGGGCTACGAGCAGTACTTC; CDR3: CASSSREGYEQYF
J: TRBJ1-5; size: .; D: TRBD1; V: TRBV12-3/TRBV12-4; DNA: TGTGCCAGCAACCCCGGGACAGGCGGGTATCAGCCCCAGCATTTT; CDR3: CASNPGTGGYQPQHF
J: TRBJ2-7; size: .; D: .; V: TRBV2; DNA: TGTGCCAGCAGTGAAACCCCTACTAGGATATACGGGCAGTACTTC; CDR3: CASSETPTRIYGQYF
J: TRBJ2-1; size: .; D: TRBD2; V: TRBV6-5; DNA: TGTGCCAGCAGTTTAAATAGTGCAATGCGGGCTAGCGGATTGACTGAGCAGTTCTTC; CDR3: CASSLNSAMRASGLTEQFF
J: TRBJ1-5; size: many; D: .; V: TRBV7-6; DNA: TGTGCCAGCAGCCCCTCGTCCCCCGACAGCTATCTAATCAGCCCCCAGCATTTT; CDR3: CASSPSSPDSYLISPQHF
J: TRBJ2-7; size: many; D: .; V: TRBV5-1; DNA: TGCGCCAGCAGTTCCCATGAACGCCGCGAGCAGTACTTC; CDR3: CASSSHERREQYF
J: TRBJ2-5; size: few; D: .; V: TRBV6-1; DNA: TGTGCCAGCAGTGAAGAGTGGGGCGGGGAGACCCAGCACTTC; CDR3: CASSEEWGGETQHF
J: TRBJ2-6; size: few; D: .; V: TRBV28; DNA: TGTGCCAGCAGCTATACAGGGCTTGGGGCCAACGTCCTGACTTTC; CDR3: CASSYTGLGANVLTF
J: TRBJ2-3; size: .; D: .; V: TRBV7-9; DNA: TGTGTCAGCAGCTTGCTCTTAGCCTCAGATACGCAGTATTTT; CDR3: CVSSLLLASDTQYF
J: TRBJ2-3; size: many; D: .; V: TRBV7-9; DNA: TGTGCCAGCAGCTTATCTGAGAAAAATACGCAGTATTTT; CDR3: CASSLSEKNTQYF
J: TRBJ2-6; size: .; D: .; V: TRBV6-1; DNA: TGTGCCAGCAGTGAAGCCAGAGGCTCTGGGGCCAACGTCCTGACTTTC; CDR3: CASSEARGSGANVLTF
J: TRBJ2-3; size: .; D: TRBD1; V: TRBV5-6; DNA: TGTGCCAGCAGCTTCCGGGACAGGGGGCGAACAGATACGCAGTATTTT; CDR3: CASSFRDRGRTDTQYF
J: TRBJ2-7; size: .; D: TRBD1; V: TRBV7-6; DNA: TGTGCCGGCAGCTTAGCGTCCGGACAGGGGAGGTCCGAGCAGTACTTC; CDR3: CAGSLASGQGRSEQYF
J: TRBJ2-7; size: .; D: .; V: TRBV11-2; DNA: TGTGCCAGCAGCCCCCCCGGGGAAACCTACGAGCAGTACTTC; CDR3: CASSPPGETYEQYF
J: TRBJ2-7; size: .; D: .; V: TRBV30; DNA: TGTGCCTGGAGTCAATTGGGGTACGAGCAGTACTTC; CDR3: CAWSQLGYEQYF
J: TRBJ1-6; size: .; D: .; V: TRBV7-2; DNA: TGTGCCAGCAGCTTAGTTTCCCCGTCGCTTTGGAATTCACCCCTCCACTTT; CDR3: CASSLVSPSLWNSPLHF
J: TRBJ2-5; size: few; D: .; V: TRBV3-1; DNA: TGTGCCAGCAGCCAAGACCCCCAGCGGATGTACCAAGAGACCCAGTACTTC; CDR3: CASSQDPQRMYQETQYF
J: TRBJ1-2; size: .; D: .; V: TRBV5-4; DNA: TGTGCCAGCAGCTTGTTAGGGGGCTACACCTTC; CDR3: CASSLLGGYTF
J: TRBJ1-5; size: many; D: .; V: TRBV23-1; DNA: TGCGCCAGCAGTCAATCCCCAGGGCAGACTAGCAATCAGCCCCAGCATTTT; CDR3: CASSQSPGQTSNQPQHF
J: TRBJ2-3; size: few; D: TRBD2; V: TRBV19; DNA: TGTGCCAGTAGTATAGGAGGGACTAGAAGTTTACCAGATACGCAGTATTTT; CDR3: CASSIGGTRSLPDTQYF
J: TRBJ2-7; size: .; D: .; V: TRBV7-8; DNA: TGTGCCAGCAGCTTAGGGGGTGATAGCTCCTACGAGCAGTACTTC; CDR3: CASSLGGDSSYEQYF
J: TRBJ1-1; size: many; D: .; V: TRBV29-1; DNA: TGCAGCGTTCAACTGCACGGGTTCGGCGCCACTGAAGCTTTCTTT; CDR3: CSVQLHGFGATEAFF
J: TRBJ2-5; size: few; D: TRBD1; V: TRBV7-6; DNA: TGTGCCAGCAGCTCATCGACAGGGATTGCAAAGACCCAGTACTTC; CDR3: CASSSSTGIAKTQYF
J: TRBJ2-5; size: many; D: .; V: TRBV27; DNA: TGTGCCAGCAGTTTATCGGTTTCTAGTATGCGATTACAAGAGACCCAGTACTTC; CDR3: CASSLSVSSMRLQETQYF
J: TRBJ2-7; size: few; D: .; V: TRBV6-5; DNA: TGTGCCAGCAGTTACTCGGGCAGGGAGGACGAGCAGTACTTC; CDR3: CASSYSGREDEQYF
J: TRBJ2-7; size: few; D: .; V: TRBV5-4; DNA: TGTGCCAGCACGACCGCAGGAAGTCCCTACGAGCAGTACTTC; CDR3: CASTTAGSPYEQYF
J: TRBJ1-4; size: many; D: .; V: TRBV3-1; DNA: TGTGCCAGCAGCCAAGGAGGGACACAGTGGAATGAAAAACTGTTTTTT; CDR3: CASSQGGTQWNEKLFF
J: TRBJ2-7; size: .; D: .; V: TRBV6-1; DNA: TGTGCCAGCAGTGAAGTGGTGGGGACCGCTGGTTTCTACGAGCAGTACTTC; CDR3: CASSEVVGTAGFYEQYF
J: TRBJ2-7; size: many; D: .; V: TRBV28; DNA: TGTGCCAGCAGTTTAATGTTGGGTTACGAGCAGTACTTC; CDR3: CASSLMLGYEQYF
J: TRBJ1-1; size: many; D: TRBD1; V: TRBV6-1; DNA: TGTGCCAGCAGTGAATGGGGGACAGGAACTGAAGCTTTCTTT; CDR3: CASSEWGTGTEAFF
J: TRBJ2-7; size: .; D: TRBD2; V: TRBV5-1; DNA: TGCGCCAGCAGCTCTGGGACTAACTCCTACGAGCGGTACTTC; CDR3: CASSSGTNSYERYF
J: TRBJ2-2; size: .; D: .; V: TRBV4-3; DNA: TGCGCCAGCAGCCCCAACTCAGCTGGCACCGGGGAGCTGTTTTTT; CDR3: CASSPNSAGTGELFF
J: TRBJ1-5; size: few; D: .; V: TRBV9; DNA: TGTGCCAGCAGCTTGGGGGGTGGGCGTGATCAGCCCCAGCATTTT; CDR3: CASSLGGGRDQPQHF
J: TRBJ1-1; size: .; D: .; V: TRBV5-6; DNA: TGTGCTACTGCAATGGGGGTAAACAGCATGAACACTGAAGCTTTCTTT; CDR3: CATAMGVNSMNTEAFF
J: TRBJ2-7; size: .; D: TRBD2; V: TRBV7-6; DNA: TGTGCCAGCAGCCCTCGGGGACTAGCGGGAGTTCGGTACTTC; CDR3: CASSPRGLAGVRYF
J: TRBJ1-6; size: few; D: .; V: TRBV5-4; DNA: TGTGCCAGCAGCCCCCGGAGGGCAGGGTCACCCCTCCACTTT; CDR3: CASSPRRAGSPLHF
J: TRBJ2-7; size: many; D: .; V: TRBV5-1; DNA: TGCGCCAGCAGCCCCACGCCTGTCTCGGCCTACGAGCAGTACTTC; CDR3: CASSPTPVSAYEQYF
J: TRBJ2-2; size: few; D: TRBD1; V: TRBV19; DNA: TGTGCCAGTAGTAGCGGACAGGCAAACACCGGGGAGCTGTTTTTT; CDR3: CASSSGQANTGELFF
J: TRBJ2-2; size: .; D: .; V: TRBV12-3/TRBV12-4; DNA: TGTGCCAGCAGTTCCCGAGTCGGCGACGGGGAGCTGTTTTTT; CDR3: CASSSRVGDGELFF
J: TRBJ2-7; size: many; D: TRBD1; V: TRBV6-5; DNA: TGTGCCACCTCTTGGGGACAGGGACCCTACGAGCAGTACTTC; CDR3: CATSWGQGPYEQYF
J: TRBJ2-7; size: .; D: .; V: TRBV18; DNA: TGTGCCAGCTCACTGGCCGGAGACGGGACCTACGAGCAGTACTTC; CDR3: CASSLAGDGTYEQYF